A selection of T cell receptor beta chains follows, all from one sample in a study of human T cells and chemical hapten exposure. TCRdb used MiXCR to reprocess the RACE reads, holding one entry per CDR3 protein. The table shows about 380,000 distinct CDR3 sequences, with nearly 5% occurring only once. Specimen: whole blood, collected in connection with sensitization to the hapten diphenylcyclopropenone (DPC). The receptors were gathered from a woman in her forties or fifties with alopecia areata. Some clones in this sample may be carry-over from other donors' samples. Each CDR3 is given without its conserved first and last residue. A D gene is named only where the DNA matches it firmly. Expanded clones are given a class, and other clones once, few, many or no size at all.

abundance,d_gene,v_gene,j_gene,CDR3aa
NA,TRBD2,TRBV9,TRBJ2-3,ASSVDGRLTDTQY
few,NA,TRBV7-2,TRBJ2-7,ASSIDLSYEQY
few,NA,TRBV10-3,TRBJ2-2,AISGRTVSTGELF
few,NA,TRBV20-1,TRBJ2-3,SAFDPGPRLDTQY
many,NA,TRBV15,TRBJ2-1,ATSRDPQSSYNEQF
few,TRBD1,TRBV27,TRBJ1-2,ASSSRDRGVRRYT
few,TRBD2,TRBV2,TRBJ2-3,ASSRTSGGWSTDTQY
many,NA,TRBV3-1,TRBJ2-7,ASSQLDHYEQY
few,TRBD1,TRBV9,TRBJ2-7,ASSVEQGRGYEQY
few,NA,TRBV21-1,TRBJ2-7,ASSKDLRTGPYEQY
many,TRBD1,TRBV5-1,TRBJ1-1,ASSIQGEGAF
many,NA,TRBV7-3,TRBJ2-2,ASRPSNTGELF
many,NA,TRBV7-9,TRBJ2-7,AGGQGYEQY
few,TRBD1,TRBV14,TRBJ1-4,ASSQARGPANEKLF
NA,NA,TRBV3-1,TRBJ1-5,ASGQGRQSSRPQH
many,NA,TRBV19,TRBJ1-5,ASSTQVGQPQH
NA,NA,TRBV7-9,TRBJ2-1,ASSLDGGNYNEQF
many,NA,TRBV10-2,TRBJ2-5,ASSDIQETQY
many,NA,TRBV20-1,TRBJ2-7,SASPSVIYEQY
NA,NA,TRBV6-5,TRBJ2-7,ASSYSAGTVYQQY
many,NA,TRBV28,TRBJ1-1,ASSPGSQGHTEAF
few,NA,TRBV6-2/TRBV6-3,TRBJ1-5,ASIPAGGRGQPQH
NA,NA,TRBV7-9,TRBJ2-6,ASSLGTGLEANVLT
few,NA,TRBV7-2,TRBJ2-6,ASSRRTASSGANVLT
many,NA,TRBV20-1,TRBJ1-2,SANPGQGLLDGYT
many,NA,TRBV4-2,TRBJ2-7,ASSPGRYEQY
many,TRBD1,TRBV2,TRBJ1-2,ASSPGTGGNYGYT
many,NA,TRBV5-1,TRBJ1-6,ASSLDRASPLH
few,NA,TRBV9,TRBJ2-1,ASSVGGGGSYNEQF
few,NA,TRBV6-6,TRBJ1-5,ASSSQNSNQPQH
NA,TRBD2,TRBV20-1,TRBJ2-2,SASGRAGLANTGELF
many,NA,TRBV6-6,TRBJ2-1,ASSYTGSSYNEQF
few,NA,TRBV3-1,TRBJ1-5,ASSQEGWTQPQH
few,NA,TRBV13,TRBJ2-3,ASRLWGAGTDTQY
many,TRBD1,TRBV29-1,TRBJ2-3,SVRQGPYYTQY
many,TRBD2,TRBV7-8,TRBJ2-3,ASSGSGRGTDTQY
few,TRBD1,TRBV3-1,TRBJ1-3,ASSPIQGLSSGNTIY
NA,NA,TRBV23-1,TRBJ2-1,ASSRQDSYNEQF
many,NA,TRBV7-2,TRBJ2-3,ASVWWGVTDTQY
few,NA,TRBV19,TRBJ2-7,ASSRNSDSSYEQY
many,NA,TRBV29-1,TRBJ1-2,SVEDGAGHGYT
many,NA,TRBV12-3/TRBV12-4,TRBJ2-4,ASTLRGVGKNIQY
many,NA,TRBV12-3/TRBV12-4,TRBJ1-1,ASSLPPGSLNTEAF
many,TRBD2,TRBV5-1,TRBJ2-7,ASSFTGTSSTYEQY
NA,TRBD1,TRBV9,TRBJ2-3,ASSVETGGRGDTQY
many,TRBD1,TRBV6-5,TRBJ1-4,ASSYSSRRGQNEKLF
many,TRBD1,TRBV18,TRBJ1-5,ASSQGQGTAQPQH
NA,NA,TRBV6-1,TRBJ1-1,ASQEVVAF
many,TRBD1,TRBV10-3,TRBJ1-5,AISASGGSQPQH
many,NA,TRBV25-1,TRBJ2-1,ASSERLGPSGNEQF
few,NA,TRBV6-5,TRBJ2-5,ASSYSSQEKTQY
NA,NA,TRBV20-1,TRBJ2-3,STGAGSTDTQY
many,NA,TRBV9,TRBJ1-5,ASSAEGENNQPQH